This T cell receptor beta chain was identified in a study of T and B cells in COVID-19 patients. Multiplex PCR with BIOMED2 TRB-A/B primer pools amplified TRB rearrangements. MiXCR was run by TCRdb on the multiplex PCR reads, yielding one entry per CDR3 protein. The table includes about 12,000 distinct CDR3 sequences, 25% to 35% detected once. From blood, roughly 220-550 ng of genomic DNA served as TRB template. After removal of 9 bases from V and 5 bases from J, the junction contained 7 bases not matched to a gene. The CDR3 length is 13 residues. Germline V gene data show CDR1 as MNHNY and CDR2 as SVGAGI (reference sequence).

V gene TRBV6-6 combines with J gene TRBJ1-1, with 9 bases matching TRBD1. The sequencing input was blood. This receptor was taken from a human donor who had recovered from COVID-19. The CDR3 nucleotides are TGTGCCAGTGAACGACAGGGGGGGACTGAAGCTTTCTTT. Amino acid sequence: CASERQGGTEAFF.